This is a list of T cell receptor beta chains from one sample in a study of blood T cells in healthy people across ages. One entry per CDR3 protein, called by TCRdb with MiXCR from the 5' RACE reads. The data contain about 1.8 million distinct CDR3 sequences, just under 50% of them singletons. The specimen was blood. The receptors originated from a woman between 40 and 55 years old in good health. Each CDR3 is given with its conserved first and last residue. A D gene is named only where the DNA matches it firmly. The size of a clone is reported for some rows only, either as once, few or many, or as a class for expanded clones.

j_call | d_call | clone_size | v_call | cdr3_nt | cdr3_aa
TRBJ2-4 | TRBD2 | . | TRBV6-5 | TGTGCCAGCAGTTACGGGGGGGGAGACATTCAGTACTTC | CASSYGGGDIQYF
TRBJ2-7 | . | few | TRBV25-1 | TGTGCCAGCAGTGAAGGGGGGCGCGAGCAGTACTTC | CASSEGGREQYF
TRBJ2-1 | TRBD1 | . | TRBV20-1 | TGCAGTGCTAGAGCCGTTCAGGGGGCGAACAATGAGCAGTTCTTC | CSARAVQGANNEQFF
TRBJ2-7 | TRBD1 | . | TRBV9 | TGTGCCAGCAGCGTGGGACAGGGAAATACCTACGAGCAGTACTTC | CASSVGQGNTYEQYF
TRBJ1-5 | TRBD1 | . | TRBV20-1 | TGCAGTGCTGGGACAGCTTCCAATCAGCCCCAGCATTTT | CSAGTASNQPQHF
TRBJ2-1 | TRBD2 | few | TRBV4-2 | TGTGCCAGCAGCCATTCCGGACTAGCGGGAGTGTTCGTGACTGAGCAGTTCTTC | CASSHSGLAGVFVTEQFF
TRBJ2-1 | TRBD1 | . | TRBV20-1 | TGCAGTGCTAGAGATCGGGGGACAGGGGCTTACAATGAGCAGTTCTTC | CSARDRGTGAYNEQFF
TRBJ2-7 | . | . | TRBV20-1 | TGCAGTGTCCCGGGCGGCTACGAGCAGTACTTC | CSVPGGYEQYF
TRBJ2-3 | TRBD2 | once | TRBV10-3 | TGTGCCATCAGGCCTAGCGGACCCGGTGGAACAGATACGCAGTATTTT | CAIRPSGPGGTDTQYF
TRBJ2-3 | . | . | TRBV28 | TGTGCCAGCAGCTATTACAGAGGGACTGTTAAGATATTGGATACGCAGTATTTT | CASSYYRGTVKILDTQYF
TRBJ2-7 | TRBD1 | few | TRBV6-6 | TGTGCCAGCAAAACGACAGGGGCCTACGAGCAGTACTTC | CASKTTGAYEQYF
TRBJ2-7 | . | . | TRBV24-1 | TGTGCCACCAGTGATGGAGGGGAGTACGAGCAGTACTTC | CATSDGGEYEQYF
TRBJ2-3 | TRBD2 | . | TRBV20-1 | TGCAGTGCTCCGACTAGCGGGGGGGCACGCGGCACAGATACGCAGTATTTT | CSAPTSGGARGTDTQYF
TRBJ2-4 | . | . | TRBV4-3 | TGCGCCAGCAGCCAAGTCGGGACGGGCATTCAGTACTTC | CASSQVGTGIQYF
TRBJ1-5 | TRBD1 | once | TRBV12-3/TRBV12-4 | TGTGCCAGCAGGTTAGGGGGCGATCAGCCCCAGCATTTT | CASRLGGDQPQHF
TRBJ1-1 | TRBD1 | few | TRBV3-1 | TGTGCCAGCAGCCAAGAACAGGGGGCCACTGAAGCTTTCTTT | CASSQEQGATEAFF
TRBJ2-5 | . | . | TRBV12-3/TRBV12-4 | TGTGCCAGCAGAATGGCAGGGGGGCTGGAGACCCAGTACTTC | CASRMAGGLETQYF
TRBJ2-5 | TRBD2 | . | TRBV28 | TGTGCCAGCAGCCAAGGGACTAGCTGGTTGAGGCGCCAAGAGACCCAGTACTTC | CASSQGTSWLRRQETQYF
TRBJ1-1 | . | many | TRBV6-5 | TGTGCCAGCCACTTTCGCGGGACTGAAGCTTTCTTT | CASHFRGTEAFF
TRBJ2-1 | TRBD2 | . | TRBV6-2/TRBV6-3 | TGTGCCAGCAGTACTAGGACTATAGGACTAGCGGGGGGGAACTCCTACAATGAGCAGTTCTTC | CASSTRTIGLAGGNSYNEQFF
TRBJ1-2 | . | . | TRBV29-1 | TGCAGCGTGGACGGAGGCTACGGTGGCTACACCTTC | CSVDGGYGGYTF
TRBJ2-1 | . | . | TRBV6-2/TRBV6-3 | TGTGCCAGCAGTTACGGGGGGGCAAACAATGAGCAGTTCTTC | CASSYGGANNEQFF
TRBJ1-5 | . | . | TRBV4-3 | TGCGCCAGCAGCCCGAATCTGGAATCCGGCAATCAGCCCCAGCATTTT | CASSPNLESGNQPQHF
TRBJ2-7 | TRBD1 | . | TRBV20-1 | TGCAGTGCTAGCCGCCGCGGGACAGGGGGTTCCTACGAGCAGTACTTC | CSASRRGTGGSYEQYF
TRBJ1-2 | TRBD1 | . | TRBV3-1 | TGTGCCAGCAGCCACGGACAGGGGAGACTTGGCTACACCTTC | CASSHGQGRLGYTF
TRBJ2-7 | TRBD2 | . | TRBV20-1 | TGCAGTGCTGGACGCACAGCGGGGAACGAGCAGTACTTC | CSAGRTAGNEQYF
TRBJ2-1 | . | . | TRBV2 | TGTGCCAGCAGAGACAGTGTTGAGCAGTTCTTC | CASRDSVEQFF
TRBJ2-1 | . | . | TRBV27 | TGTACCAGCAGTTTACAGGGCTCCTACAATGAGCAGTTCTTC | CTSSLQGSYNEQFF
TRBJ2-5 | . | . | TRBV5-1 | TGCGCCAGCAGCTTGGGCAGGGGAACGAGGGAGCAGTACTTC | CASSLGRGTREQYF
TRBJ1-1 | . | . | TRBV6-6 | TGTGCCAGCAGTTACTCGTCGAGGACAGTTGAAGCTTTCTTT | CASSYSSRTVEAFF
TRBJ2-1 | TRBD1 | . | TRBV11-3 | TGTGCCAGCAGCCGGGACAGGGTTGACAATGAGCAGTTCTTC | CASSRDRVDNEQFF
TRBJ2-5 | TRBD2 | . | TRBV6-4 | TGTGCCAGCAGTGACTCTGCGGGGGAGCAAGGGACCCAGTACTTC | CASSDSAGEQGTQYF
TRBJ1-2 | . | . | TRBV4-1 | TGCGCCAGCAGCCAGCGTGGCGGGAATTTAAACTATGGCTACACCTTC | CASSQRGGNLNYGYTF
TRBJ2-1 | . | few | TRBV7-9 | TGTGCCAGCAGCACCGCGGGACTCGCTGAGCAGTTCTTC | CASSTAGLAEQFF
TRBJ2-3 | . | . | TRBV28 | TGTGCCAGCACCCGGGGAGGGACAGATACGCGGTATTTT | CASTRGGTDTRYF